Below, 26 T cell receptor beta chains from the same sample are listed, as sequenced in a study of OX40 agonist ivuxolimab in advanced cancers. Sequencing was performed with immunoSEQ multiplex PCR; in TCRdb, only in-frame clones are kept and a portion is missing. This table holds about 61,000 clones, approximately 89% found once. Source: CD4+ or CD8+ T cells sorted from blood, taken in a trial of the OX40 agonist ivuxolimab. The receptors come from an adult with an advanced solid tumor such as melanoma, head and neck, liver or kidney cancer.

The gene calls are TRBV15 and TRBJ2-4, with D perhaps matching TRBD1 or TRBD2 (5 bases each). Between the trimmed V and J ends, which lost 0 bases and 13 bases, there was a span of 13 bases. CDR3 length: 13 residues. Germline CDR1 is LNHNV and CDR2 is YYDKDF (reference sequence). CDR3 DNA: TGTGCCACCAGCAGAGATCGGGGCCAGGGCCAGTACTTC. Translating gives CATSRDRGQGQYF.

The chain employs TRBV19 and TRBJ2-1; TRBD2 agrees at 8 bases. After removal of 3 bases from V and 8 bases from J, the junction contained 9 bases not matched to a gene. CDR3 length equals 15 residues. CDR1 is LNHDA and CDR2 is SQIVND in the germline V gene (reference sequence). CDR3 sequence (DNA): TGTGCCAGTAGTATCAGGTCTAGCGGGTTAGATGAGCAGTTCTTC. It codes for CASSIRSSGLDEQFF. The full variable domain, in which reference TRBV19 and TRBJ2-1 provide the parts outside the CDR3, is DGGITQSPKYLFRKEGQNVTLSCEQNLNHDAMYWYRQDPGQGLRLIYYSQIVNDFQKGDIAEGYSVSREKKESFPLTVTSAQKNPTAFYLCASSIRSSGLDEQFFGPGTRLTVL.

The rearrangement joins TRBV19 to TRBJ1-5; tentatively, D is TRBD1 (6 bases). This CDR3 has 15 amino acids. The germline CDR1 and CDR2 sequences are LNHDA and SQIVND (reference sequence). Trimming removed 1 base at V and 9 bases at J, with 16 bases between. CDR3 residues: CASSIGTAAGLPQHF. The CDR3 coding sequence is TGTGCCAGTAGTATAGGGACAGCCGCCGGGCTGCCCCAGCATTTT.

V is TRBV2 and J is TRBJ1-1; the match to TRBD1 covers 7 bases. There are 14 residues in the CDR3. V dropped 8 bases and J dropped 5; count of bases not matched to a gene: 11. Germline V lookup: CDR1 SNHLY, CDR2 FYNNEI. The DNA for the CDR3 is TGTGCCAGCGCCGGTTGGGACAGAAGGACTGAAGCTTTCTTT. This codes for CASAGWDRRTEAFF.

This clone was counted once. The rearrangement joins TRBV15 to TRBJ2-1, with no clear D. In germline, CDR1 is LNHNV, CDR2 YYDKDF (reference sequence). V was shortened by 0 bases and J by 8 bases, with 14 bases between the two germline ends. The CDR3 is 15 residues long. The CDR3 here is CATSRETVRLDEQFF. CDR3 sequence (DNA): TGTGCCACCAGCAGAGAAACGGTCAGGCTGGATGAGCAGTTCTTC.

V is TRBV2 and J is TRBJ2-5; tentatively, D is TRBD1 (6 bases). V was pared by 8 bases and J by 3 bases, with 13 bases between. The CDR3 consists of 13 residues. Per the germline V gene, CDR1 is SNHLY and CDR2 is FYNNEI. The CDR3 DNA reads as TGTGCCAGCTCTTGGACAGAGGAAGAGACCCAGTACTTC. Amino acid sequence: CASSWTEEETQYF.

The rearrangement joins TRBV5-8 to TRBJ1-1, with D hard to call. This CDR3 has 17 residues. Germline V gene sequence: CDR1 SGHTS, CDR2 YDEGEE. V gave up 0 bases and J gave up 0 bases, with 15 bases separating them. The DNA for the CDR3 is TGTGCCAGCAGCTTGGATGGGTTGGCGACTATGAACACTGAAGCTTTCTTT. Encoded protein: CASSLDGLATMNTEAFF.

The chain is built from TRBV5-1 and TRBJ1-1, with D possibly matching TRBD1 (5 bases). This CDR3 is 14 amino acids long. Trimming removed 4 bases at V and 6 bases at J, with 16 bases between. Germline loops: CDR1 SGHRS, CDR2 YFSETQ. The CDR3 DNA reads as TGCGCCAGCAGCCTGGGGGGGGAGGACCCTGAAGCTTTCTTT. Translation gives CASSLGGEDPEAFF.

The J gene is TRBJ2-3, the V gene TRBV29-1; perhaps TRBD2 as D (5 bases). The CDR3 length is 13 residues. V was clipped by 6 bases and J by 4 bases, with 14 bases between them. CDR1 and CDR2 (germline): SQVTM, ANQGSEA. For the CDR3, the DNA is TGCAGCGTCATTGCCCGGGAAGCAGATACGCAGTATTTT. Amino acid sequence: CSVIAREADTQYF.

Worth noting for this clone: One end of the junction is discordant with germline, which a read error may explain. The chain links TRBV7-7 to TRBJ2-7; 10 bases are shared with TRBD1. The CDR3 covers 14 residues. In germline, CDR1 is SSHAT, CDR2 FNYEAQ (reference sequence). The CDR3 sequence: CASSPGQGHYEQYF. CDR3 nucleotides: TGTGCTAGCAGCCCGGGACAGGGGCACTACGAGCAGTACTTC.

The table lists this clone with a count of one. The CDR3 DNA reads TGCGCCAGCAGCCAGATGACCGACAGTCAGCCCCAGCATTTT. It specifies CASSQMTDSQPQHF. The genes are TRBV4-3 and TRBJ1-5, with TRBD1 as a possible D gene (5 bases). Trimming removed 3 bases from V and 6 bases from J, with 12 bases in between. There are 14 residues in the CDR3. Germline assignment: CDR1 LGHNA and CDR2 YSLEER.

This chain joins TRBV27 and TRBJ2-7; perhaps TRBD2 as D (7 bases). V dropped 3 bases and J dropped 6 bases, with 24 bases sitting between them. The CDR3 covers 17 residues. Germline loops: CDR1 MNHEY, CDR2 SMNVEV (reference sequence). CDR3 amino acids: CASSFMVAAGGGGEQYF. The CDR3 DNA is TGTGCCAGCAGTTTTATGGTGGCCGCCGGGGGAGGGGGCGAGCAGTACTTC.

The chain carries TRBV6-5 and TRBJ2-1; D ambiguous. Germline V gene lookup returns CDR1 MNHEY and CDR2 SVGAGI. Trimming shortened V by 2 bases and J by 0 bases, and 11 bases separated the two germline ends. The CDR3 totals 16 residues. CDR3 bases: TGTGCCAGCAGTTACGAGCAACTGAGCTCCTACAATGAGCAGTTCTTC. Its translation is CASSYEQLSSYNEQFF.

V gene TRBV4-1 combines with J gene TRBJ1-1, with D perhaps TRBD1 (5 bases). The CDR3 covers 20 residues. Trimming stripped 0 bases from V and 1 base from J, with 24 bases between. Germline V gene lookup returns CDR1 MGHRA and CDR2 YSYEKL. CDR3 sequence (DNA): TGCGCCAGCAGCCAAGATGGGGGGTTATCGGACGGAGGAACGAACACTGAAGCTTTCTTT. It codes for CASSQDGGLSDGGTNTEAFF.

V gene TRBV5-1 combines with J gene TRBJ2-7; tentatively, D is TRBD1 (6 bases). Germline V gene data show CDR1 as SGHRS and CDR2 as YFSETQ. This CDR3 contains 16 residues. The V end lost 0 bases, the J end lost 2 bases, and 15 bases lay between the germline ends. CDR3 in DNA: TGCGCCAGCAGCTTGGATGGGAGCAGGGGAACCTACGAGCAGTACTTC. This gives the protein CASSLDGSRGTYEQYF.

The chain joins TRBV4-3 to TRBJ1-3; 9 bases are a match to TRBD1. V gave up 3 bases and J gave up 2 bases; unmatched junction bases: 11. The CDR3 contains 18 residues. Germline V lookup: CDR1 LGHNA, CDR2 YSLEER. The CDR3 DNA is TGCGCCAGCAGCCAGGTGGAGGGACAGGGAACAACTGGAAACACCATATATTTT. It yields the protein CASSQVEGQGTTGNTIYF.

The genes are TRBV6-5 and TRBJ1-2; TRBD1 aligns across 9 bases. With 6 bases clipped from V and 6 bases from J, the junction kept 5 bases outside the gene matches. Germline CDR1 is MNHEY and CDR2 is SVGAGI. This CDR3 is built from 13 residues. In DNA, the CDR3 is TGTGCCAGCAGCCCCGGGACAGGGAATGGCTACACCTTC. Its translation: CASSPGTGNGYTF.

The chain uses TRBV28 and TRBJ2-7; 12 bases line up with TRBD2. Trimming at V came to 7 bases and at J to 1 base, leaving 8 bases not matched to a gene. Per germline, CDR1 MDHEN and CDR2 SYDVKM. CDR3 size: 16 residues. CDR3 sequence (DNA): TGTGCCAGCACCCGTCGAGGACTAGCGGGATCCTACGAGCAGTACTTC. Residues: CASTRRGLAGSYEQYF.

This chain links TRBV7-2 with TRBJ2-2; the D gene is possibly TRBD1 (6 bases). Germline-derived CDR1 and CDR2 are SGHTA and FQGNSA. The CDR3 loop spans 15 amino acids. V lost 2 bases to trimming and J lost 3 bases, with 10 bases between them. CDR3 sequence: CASSLWTEHTGELFF. The CDR3, as DNA: TGTGCCAGCAGCTTATGGACAGAGCACACCGGGGAGCTGTTTTTT.

This rearrangement joins TRBV19 to TRBJ2-7; the match to TRBD2 covers 10 bases. Trimming took 8 bases from V and 0 from J; bases not matched to a gene: 7. CDR1 and CDR2 from the germline V gene are LNHDA and SQIVND (reference sequence). The length of the CDR3 is 15 residues. CDR3 DNA sequence: TGTGCCAGTTCACTAGCGGGACATATCTCCTACGAGCAGTACTTC. Its protein is CASSLAGHISYEQYF.

This sequence joins TRBV4-3 and TRBJ2-7, with TRBD2 matching over 7 bases. The V segment lost 1 base and the J segment 3 bases; nucleotides outside the gene matches: 6. Germline V gene sequence: CDR1 LGHNA, CDR2 YSLEER. The CDR3 has 15 residues. Here the CDR3 reads CASSQGRGSIYEQYF. The CDR3 nucleotides read TGCGCCAGCAGCCAAGGGCGCGGGAGTATCTACGAGCAGTACTTC.

V usage is TRBV7-2 and J usage is TRBJ1-5; TRBD1 agrees at 8 bases. Germline loops: CDR1 SGHTA, CDR2 FQGNSA. The CDR3 covers 16 residues. V lost 6 bases to trimming and J lost 5 bases; unmatched junction nucleotides: 12. The CDR3: CASSHMDREPYQPQHF. In DNA, the CDR3 is TGTGCCAGCAGTCATATGGACAGGGAGCCGTATCAGCCCCAGCATTTT.

This sequence joins TRBV7-3 and TRBJ1-2; D unresolved. Germline CDR1 reads SGHTA; CDR2 reads FQGTGA. Trimming cost V 5 bases and J 2 bases, with 12 bases left between them. This CDR3 contains 14 residues. CDR3 DNA: TGTGCCAGCAGCCCCTCCGGGGTAAACTATGGCTACACCTTC. It specifies CASSPSGVNYGYTF.

In this sample, this clone turned up once. This chain connects TRBV28 to TRBJ2-7; no clear D gene. Germline V gene lookup returns CDR1 MDHEN and CDR2 SYDVKM. The V end was cut by 5 bases, the J end by 3 bases, with 20 bases between. This CDR3 is built from 16 residues. In DNA, the CDR3 is TGTGCCAGCAGTCTAGTACACGCGGCCCCTGACTACGAGCAGTACTTC. Translating it yields CASSLVHAAPDYEQYF.

The chain combines TRBV30 with TRBJ2-7; TRBD1 aligns across 8 bases. Germline CDR1 is GTSNPN and CDR2 is SVGIG (reference sequence). This CDR3 is built from 13 residues. After removal of 5 bases from V and 3 bases from J, the junction contained 6 bases not matched to a gene. The CDR3 reads CAWGQGSGYEQYF. CDR3 DNA: TGTGCCTGGGGACAGGGCAGCGGCTACGAGCAGTACTTC.

The CDR3 region has the DNA TGTGCTAGTGGTTTGGTACTGGTGGATAGAACTGAAGCTTTCTTT. As protein: CASGLVLVDRTEAFF. This chain links TRBV12-5 with TRBJ1-1; D gene ambiguous. This CDR3 region has 15 residues. V dropped 0 bases and J dropped 5 bases, with 13 bases sitting between them. Germline values: CDR1 LGHNT, CDR2 FRNRAP.